The TCR beta chain described here comes from a study of blood T cell repertoires in COVID-19 (dated by TCRdb to about 2020). With regard to the full study: Samples covering the acute and convalescent phases of COVID-19 were provided by collaborators in the United States, Italy and Spain. The prospective study material was composed of cDNA or gDNA derived from T cells, B-cell-depleted T cells, or PBMCs. Deeply sampled blood TCRbeta repertoires from subjects exposed to, actively infected with, or recovered from COVID-19 were included in the dataset. The repertoires were released in a freely available public database intended as a resource for research on the immune response to SARS-CoV-2. Samples came from the ongoing ImmuneRACE study (first 160 participants) plus 1,254 subjects from 6 global collaborators. Nearly every sample came with metadata listing a de-identified subject ID, COVID-19 status, age in years and sex. Where available, HLA class I and class II types were obtained from metadata supplied by the sample provider rather than from assay-based typing.

With respect to this clone: The antigen it recognizes is unknown. Base-call qualities are not available, and no considerably larger clone is one nucleotide away.

The collaborating institutions used their own protocols to collect whole blood in K2EDTA tubes. Collaborator samples were shipped for TCRbeta analysis as frozen whole blood, isolated PBMCs, or DNA extracted from either sample type. CDR1 LGHDT and CDR2 YNNKEL are derived from the germline V gene (reference sequence). Compared with germline, V lacks 3 bases and J lacks 5 bases; bases without a gene match: 7. From the cysteine up to the phenylalanine, the CDR3 has a length of 15 residues. Only CDR3 DNA is held: 45 bases, read in frame from base 1. What the research found in general, with its limitations: The amount of clinical and demographic metadata varied by source and participant and was provided uncurated.

TCRbeta CDR3 regions were amplified from genomic DNA using the immunoSEQ Assay, a bias-controlled multiplex PCR. As for how the authors treated the data: The number of nucleated cells in each sample was estimated by amplification of reference gene primers within the assay. Sequence reads were collapsed and filtered to measure the absolute abundance of every unique TCRbeta CDR3 rearrangement. Productive Simpson clonality was computed per sample as the square root of Simpson's diversity index over productive rearrangements. Here the immuneACCESS table is served through TCRdb, limited to in-frame sequences with V and J called. Missing clones are a known gap in these copies; in checked studies unresolved V genes cover under half, and the rest lacks a known reason. V, J and clone size were drawn from that table, and D and trimming were deduced from the DNA. A total of 80,000 to 100,000 clones appear in this sample, 82% of them only once. The leading ten clones occupy about 11% of the sample.

This clonotype was obtained from a man between 65 and 85 years old with active or convalescent COVID-19. The chain couples TRBV3-1 (or the pseudogene TRBV3-2) to TRBJ1-2; 9 bases in the middle match TRBD1. Sequenced material: peripheral blood. The sequence in DNA is TGTGCCAGCAGCCAGGGCACAGGGGGCAGTTATGGCTACACCTTC. Translation gives CASSQGTGGSYGYTF.